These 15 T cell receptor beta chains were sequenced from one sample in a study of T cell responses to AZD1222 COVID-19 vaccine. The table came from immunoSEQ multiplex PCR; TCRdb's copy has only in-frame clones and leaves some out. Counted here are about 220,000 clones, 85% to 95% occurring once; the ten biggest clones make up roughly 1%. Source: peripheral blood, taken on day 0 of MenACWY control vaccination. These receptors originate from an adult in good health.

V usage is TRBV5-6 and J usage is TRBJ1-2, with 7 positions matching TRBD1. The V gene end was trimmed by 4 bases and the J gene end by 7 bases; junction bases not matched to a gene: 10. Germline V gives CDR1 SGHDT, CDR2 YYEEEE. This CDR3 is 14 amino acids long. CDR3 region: CASSLDRRTFGYTF. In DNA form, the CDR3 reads TGTGCCAGCAGCCTGGACAGGCGGACTTTTGGCTACACCTTC.

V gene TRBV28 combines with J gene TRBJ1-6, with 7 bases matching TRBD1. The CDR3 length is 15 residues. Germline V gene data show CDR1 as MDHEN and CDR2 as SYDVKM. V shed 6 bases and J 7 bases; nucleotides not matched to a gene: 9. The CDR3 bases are TGTGCCAGCAGCTCCTCCGACAGGGCCAATTCACCCCTCCACTTT. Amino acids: CASSSSDRANSPLHF.

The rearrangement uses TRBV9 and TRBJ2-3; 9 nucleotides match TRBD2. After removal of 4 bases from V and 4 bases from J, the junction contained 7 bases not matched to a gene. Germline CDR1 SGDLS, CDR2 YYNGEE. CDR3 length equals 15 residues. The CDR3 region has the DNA TGTGCCAGCAGCTTTAGGACTAGCGCCCCAGATACGCAGTATTTT. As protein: CASSFRTSAPDTQYF.

The CDR3 sequence: CASSVEGRSYGYTF. The CDR3 DNA sequence: TGTGCCAGCAGTGTCGAGGGGCGGAGCTATGGCTACACCTTC. This rearrangement joins TRBV2 to TRBJ1-2, with a weak D call TRBD1 (5 bases). V gave up 4 bases and J gave up 4 bases, with 13 bases separating them. The CDR3 totals 14 residues. CDR1 and CDR2 from the germline V gene are SNHLY and FYNNEI.

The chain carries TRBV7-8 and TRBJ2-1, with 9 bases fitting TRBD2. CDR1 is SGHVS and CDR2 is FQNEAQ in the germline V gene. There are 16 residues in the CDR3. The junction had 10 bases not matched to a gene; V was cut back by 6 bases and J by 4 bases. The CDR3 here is CASRITGTSPYNEQFF. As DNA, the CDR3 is TGTGCCAGCAGGATTACCGGGACTAGCCCATACAATGAGCAGTTCTTC. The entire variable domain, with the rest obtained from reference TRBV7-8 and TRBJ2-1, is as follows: GAGVSQSPRYKVAKRGQDVALRCDPISGHVSLFWYQQALGQGPEFLTYFQNEAQLDKSGLPSDRFFAERPEGSVSTLKIQRTQQEDSAVYLCASRITGTSPYNEQFFGPGTRLTVL.

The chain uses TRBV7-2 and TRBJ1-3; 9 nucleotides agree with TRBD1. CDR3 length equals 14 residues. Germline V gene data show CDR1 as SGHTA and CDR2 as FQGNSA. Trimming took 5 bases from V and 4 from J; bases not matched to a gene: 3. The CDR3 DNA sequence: TGTGCCAGCAGCCAAGGGACAGGGGGAAACACCATATATTTT. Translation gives CASSQGTGGNTIYF. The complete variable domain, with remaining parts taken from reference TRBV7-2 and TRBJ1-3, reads GAGVSQSPSNKVTEKGKDVELRCDPISGHTALYWYRQSLGQGLEFLIYFQGNSAPDKSGLPSDRFSAERTGGSVSTLTIQRTQQEDSAVYLCASSQGTGGNTIYFGEGSWLTVV.

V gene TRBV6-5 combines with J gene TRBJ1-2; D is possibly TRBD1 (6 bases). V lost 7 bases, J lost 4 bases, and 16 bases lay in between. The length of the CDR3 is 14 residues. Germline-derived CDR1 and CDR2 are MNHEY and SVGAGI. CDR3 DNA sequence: TGTGCCAGCACTCCTACAGGGAGTGTCTATGGCTACACCTTC. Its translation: CASTPTGSVYGYTF.

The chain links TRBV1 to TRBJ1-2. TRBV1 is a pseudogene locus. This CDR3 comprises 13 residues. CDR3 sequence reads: CTWGEGENYGYTF. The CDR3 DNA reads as TGCACCTGGGGGGAGGGGGAGAACTATGGCTACACCTTC.

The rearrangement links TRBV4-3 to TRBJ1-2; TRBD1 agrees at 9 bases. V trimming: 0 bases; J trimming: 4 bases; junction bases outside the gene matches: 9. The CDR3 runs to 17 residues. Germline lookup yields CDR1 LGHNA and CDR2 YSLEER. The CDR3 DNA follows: TGCGCCAGCAGCCAAGAAGTAACCCACAGGGGGCTCTATGGCTACACCTTC. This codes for CASSQEVTHRGLYGYTF.

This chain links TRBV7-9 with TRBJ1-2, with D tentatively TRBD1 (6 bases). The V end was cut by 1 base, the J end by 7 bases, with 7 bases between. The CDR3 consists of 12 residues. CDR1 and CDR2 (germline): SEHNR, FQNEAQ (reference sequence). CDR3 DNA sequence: TGTGCCAGCAGCTTAGTCAGGGGTGGCTACACCTTC. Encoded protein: CASSLVRGGYTF.

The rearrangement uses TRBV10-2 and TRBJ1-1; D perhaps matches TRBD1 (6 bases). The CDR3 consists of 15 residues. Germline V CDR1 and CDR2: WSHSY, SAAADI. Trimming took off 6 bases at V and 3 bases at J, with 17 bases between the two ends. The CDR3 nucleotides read TGCGCCAGCAGGGGAGTATGGGGGGCAGACACTGAAGCTTTCTTT. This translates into CASRGVWGADTEAFF.

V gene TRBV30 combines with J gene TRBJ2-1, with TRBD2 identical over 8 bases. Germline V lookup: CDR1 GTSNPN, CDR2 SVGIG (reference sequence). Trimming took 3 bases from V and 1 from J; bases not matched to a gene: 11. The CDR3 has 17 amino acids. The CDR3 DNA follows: TGTGCCTGGAGATCGCCGGTGGGGACTAGGTCCTACAATGAGCAGTTCTTC. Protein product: CAWRSPVGTRSYNEQFF.

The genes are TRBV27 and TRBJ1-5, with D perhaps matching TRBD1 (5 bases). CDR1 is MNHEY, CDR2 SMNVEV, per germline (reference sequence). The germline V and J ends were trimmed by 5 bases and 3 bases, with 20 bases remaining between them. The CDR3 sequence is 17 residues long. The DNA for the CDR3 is TGTGCCAGCAGTCCTTCGCCAGAAAGGGGACTCAATCAGCCCCAGCATTTT. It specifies CASSPSPERGLNQPQHF.

CDR3 protein: CASSLGSRTYEQYF. As DNA, the CDR3 is TGTGCCAGCAGCTTAGGCTCCAGGACCTACGAGCAGTACTTC. The rearrangement uses TRBV7-6 and TRBJ2-7; D gene uncertain. Trimming removed 1 base from V and 2 bases from J, with 9 bases in between. The CDR3 spans 14 residues. Germline CDR1 and CDR2: SGHVS and FNYEAQ.

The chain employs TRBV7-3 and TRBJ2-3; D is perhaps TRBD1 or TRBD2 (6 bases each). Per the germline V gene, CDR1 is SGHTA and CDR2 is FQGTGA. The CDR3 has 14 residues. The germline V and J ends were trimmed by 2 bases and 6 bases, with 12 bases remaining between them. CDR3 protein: CASSLGGQMDTQYF. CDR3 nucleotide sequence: TGTGCCAGCAGCTTAGGGGGGCAAATGGATACGCAGTATTTT.